A selection of T cell receptor beta chains follows, all from one sample in a study of glioma-infiltrating T cells. TCRdb reprocessed the multiplex PCR reads with MiXCR, giving one entry per CDR3 protein. The sample records 100,000 to 150,000 distinct CDR3 sequences, about 23% being singletons. What was sequenced was glioma tissue, nonneoplastic brain tissue, or PBMCs (not recorded which). The receptors were gathered from a human donor with low-grade glioma or glioblastoma, undergoing nonglioma brain surgery, or in good health (not recorded which). CDR3s include the opening cysteine and the closing phenylalanine or tryptophan. Each record gives: D gene, clone size, J gene, V gene, CDR3 protein, CDR3 DNA. A D gene is named only where the DNA matches it firmly. A row's size may be missing; if present it is once, few, many or a size class.

>-|many|TRBJ2-2|TRBV7-2
CASSLARLGGELFF
TGTGCCAGCAGCTTAGCTCGGTTAGGCGGGGAGCTGTTTTTT
>-|few|TRBJ2-7|TRBV4-2
CASSPGAGPYEQYF
TGTGCCAGCAGCCCGGGGGCGGGGCCCTACGAGCAGTACTTC
>TRBD2|many|TRBJ2-3|TRBV4-1
CASSQAHDVLAGARPTDTQYF
TGCGCCAGCAGCCAAGCCCACGACGTACTAGCGGGAGCCCGACCCACAGATACGCAGTATTTT
>-|many|TRBJ1-2|TRBV7-9
CASSPGTAYGYTF
TGTGCCAGCAGCCCCGGAACAGCCTATGGCTACACCTTC
>-|many|TRBJ2-1|TRBV11-2
CASSGTPEQFF
TGTGCCAGCAGCGGGACTCCTGAGCAGTTCTTC
>TRBD2|-|TRBJ2-7|TRBV3-1
CASSQDSSGVYEQYF
TGTGCCAGCAGCCAAGACTCTAGCGGGGTTTACGAGCAGTACTTC
>-|many|TRBJ2-1|TRBV10-3
CAISEGGGAYNEQFF
TGTGCCATCAGTGAGGGTGGGGGCGCCTACAATGAGCAGTTCTTC
>TRBD2|many|TRBJ2-7|TRBV4-1
CASSLGLAGGPRIYEQYF
TGCGCCAGCAGCCTGGGACTAGCGGGAGGGCCTAGGATCTACGAGCAGTACTTC
>TRBD2|few|TRBJ2-1|TRBV4-2
CASSQDRPSGTDYNEQFF
TGTGCCAGCAGCCAAGATCGGCCTAGCGGGACTGACTACAATGAGCAGTTCTTC
>TRBD1|many|TRBJ1-2|TRBV6-1
CASSRSGQSLGYTF
TGTGCCAGCAGTCGGTCGGGACAGAGTCTTGGCTACACCTTC
>-|many|TRBJ2-3|TRBV27
CASLDRGFSGSPLLTDTQYF
TGTGCCAGCCTGGACAGGGGTTTCAGCGGGAGCCCCCTCCTCACAGATACGCAGTATTTT
>-|-|TRBJ2-7|TRBV29-1
CSGGRGADEQYF
TGCAGCGGGGGACGGGGGGCGGATGAGCAGTACTTC
>-|few|TRBJ2-2|TRBV12-3/TRBV12-4
CASSSSTNTGELFF
TGTGCCAGCAGTTCGTCTACTAACACCGGGGAGCTGTTTTTT
>-|few|TRBJ2-1|TRBV19
CASSIDLNSNSYNEQFF
TGTGCCAGTAGTATAGATTTGAATAGCAACTCCTACAATGAGCAGTTCTTC
>TRBD1|-|TRBJ2-3|TRBV6-6
CGSSYRQGTDRQYF
TGTGGCAGCAGTTATAGACAGGGGACAGATAGGCAGTATTTT
>TRBD1|many|TRBJ2-7|TRBV10-3
CAISESRDRGYEQYF
TGTGCCATCAGTGAGTCGAGGGACAGGGGATACGAGCAGTACTTC
>-|many|TRBJ2-3|TRBV19
CASSPDQGSSDTQYF
TGTGCCAGTAGCCCAGACCAAGGGTCGTCTGATACGCAGTATTTT
>-|many|TRBJ2-1|TRBV4-2
CASSRPRAPNEQFF
TGTGCCAGCAGCCGACCCAGAGCCCCCAATGAGCAGTTCTTC
>TRBD1|-|TRBJ1-5|TRBV4-1
CASSQVFGTGWQPQHF
TGCGCCAGCAGCCAAGTTTTCGGGACAGGGTGGCAGCCCCAGCATTTT
>-|-|TRBJ1-3|TRBV6-6
CTSSYSGVGNTIYF
TGTACCAGCAGTTACTCGGGGGTCGGAAACACCATATATTTT
>-|many|TRBJ2-7|TRBV15
CATSRDVGSYEQYF
TGTGCCACCAGCAGAGATGTGGGCAGCTACGAGCAGTACTTC
>-|many|TRBJ2-5|TRBV24-1
CATSDSIGETQYF
TGTGCCACCAGTGATTCCATAGGTGAGACCCAGTACTTC
>TRBD2|many|TRBJ2-1|TRBV20-1
CSARPGLAAFNEQFF
TGCAGTGCTAGGCCTGGCCTAGCGGCCTTTAATGAGCAGTTCTTC
>TRBD2|many|TRBJ2-7|TRBV20-1
CRVLREGSYEQYF
TGCAGAGTTTTGCGGGAGGGCTCCTACGAGCAGTACTTC
>-|few|TRBJ2-3|TRBV5-1
CASSFADWLADTQYF
TGCGCCAGCAGCTTCGCCGACTGGTTAGCAGATACGCAGTATTTT
>TRBD1|many|TRBJ1-6|TRBV27
CASSSQGGQMNSPLHF
TGTGCCAGCAGCTCCCAGGGGGGGCAGATGAATTCACCCCTCCACTTT
>-|many|TRBJ2-4|TRBV7-9
CASSLASGRENIQYF
TGTGCCAGCAGCTTAGCGTCGGGTAGGGAAAACATTCAGTACTTC
>-|many|TRBJ2-3|TRBV3-1
CASSQRGGGGDTQYF
TGTGCCAGCAGCCAACGAGGAGGGGGCGGAGATACGCAGTATTTT
>TRBD1|many|TRBJ2-3|TRBV6-1
CARPRTGGADTQYF
TGTGCCAGACCAAGGACAGGGGGCGCAGATACGCAGTATTTT
>-|-|TRBJ1-3|TRBV3-1
CASSQGQGPGNTIYF
TGTGCCAGCAGCCAAGGTCAGGGGCCTGGAAACACCATATATTTT
>-|many|TRBJ2-7|TRBV27
CASSHSAGALSYEQYF
TGTGCCAGCAGTCACTCGGCAGGGGCTCTCTCCTACGAGCAGTACTTC
>-|-|TRBJ1-1|TRBV7-8
CASSLAGLPGAFF
TGTGCCAGCAGCTTAGCGGGGCTCCCCGGAGCTTTCTTT
>TRBD2|-|TRBJ2-1|TRBV6-2/TRBV6-3
CASSAIERGDHSNEQFF
TGTGCCAGCAGCGCGATAGAGCGGGGGGACCACAGCAATGAGCAGTTCTTC
>-|many|TRBJ1-2|TRBV2
CASSEGNYGYTF
TGTGCCAGCAGTGAGGGAAACTATGGCTACACCTTC
>TRBD1|many|TRBJ1-1|TRBV20-1
CSARDQGAQNTEAFF
TGCAGTGCTAGAGACCAGGGGGCCCAAAACACTGAAGCTTTCTTT
>TRBD1|many|TRBJ2-7|TRBV4-2
CASSHGTGGAYEQYF
TGTGCCAGCAGCCACGGGACAGGGGGTGCCTACGAGCAGTACTTC
>TRBD1|many|TRBJ2-3|TRBV20-1
CSARDPGQGADTQYF
TGCAGTGCTAGAGATCCGGGACAGGGGGCAGATACGCAGTATTTT
>-|many|TRBJ2-5|TRBV4-3
CASSQAGGGLQETQYF
TGCGCCAGCAGCCAAGCCGGTGGGGGGCTACAAGAGACCCAGTACTTC
>-|many|TRBJ2-5|TRBV20-1
CSARDWATGETQYF
TGCAGTGCTAGAGATTGGGCTACGGGGGAGACCCAGTACTTC
>TRBD1|many|TRBJ1-5|TRBV4-1
CASSQEGRRQGNQPQHF
TGCGCCAGCAGCCAAGAGGGAAGAAGACAGGGTAATCAGCCCCAGCATTTT
>TRBD1|many|TRBJ2-7|TRBV15
CATLMTGGDEQYF
TGTGCCACTCTGATGACAGGGGGCGACGAGCAGTACTTC
>-|many|TRBJ2-5|TRBV4-2
CASSQDLDPQETQYF
TGTGCCAGCAGCCAAGATTTAGACCCACAAGAGACCCAGTACTTC
>TRBD1|-|TRBJ2-2|TRBV4-1
CASSHRTGPDSGELFF
TGCGCCAGCAGCCATCGGACAGGGCCGGATAGCGGGGAGCTGTTTTTT
>-|-|TRBJ2-7|TRBV29-1
CSVRTAYEQYF
TGCAGCGTGAGGACAGCATACGAGCAGTACTTC
>TRBD1|-|TRBJ2-7|TRBV29-1
CSAGQVYEQYF
TGCAGCGCCGGACAGGTCTACGAGCAGTACTTC